Following are 15 T cell receptor beta chains from one sample sequenced in a study of tumor-infiltrating lymphocytes in primary liver carcinoma. A primer matching the constant region was used to make TCR beta cDNA from approximately 520 ng of total RNA. A slightly modified ARM-PCR protocol with three nested multiplex PCR rounds produced these TCR beta libraries. TRBV1-TRBV30 forward primers and a C-beta reverse primer were used in the first two PCR rounds, which each ran for approximately 10 cycles. From the multiplex PCR reads, TCRdb called clonotypes with MiXCR, one entry per CDR3 protein. Among around 330,000 distinct CDR3 sequences, 58% were seen once, and the ten largest hold over 15%. Extraction also yielded germline DNA, while blood RNA was obtained from unsorted whole blood. The specimen was peripheral blood. Receptors were obtained from a woman aged 25 to 39 with primary liver carcinoma and hepatitis B virus infection.

The chain combines TRBV7-9 with TRBJ2-1; no firm D call. Between the trimmed V and J ends, which lost 2 bases and 1 base, there was a span of 9 bases. Germline V gene sequence: CDR1 SEHNR, CDR2 FQNEAQ (reference sequence). The CDR3 sequence is 15 residues long. This chain's CDR3 is CASSLSVGSYNEQFF. CDR3 DNA: TGTGCCAGCAGCTTATCAGTGGGGTCCTACAATGAGCAGTTCTTC.

Remarks on this clonotype: Just one base apart from a much larger clone, this may be a read error. This chain connects TRBV12-3 or TRBV12-4 to TRBJ2-1; D remains unclear. The CDR3 has 13 residues. Trimming stripped 7 bases from V and 8 bases from J, with 15 bases between. The CDR3 loop reads CASTFVFSHEQFF. The CDR3 DNA sequence: TGTGCCAGCACTTTCGTCTTCTCCCATGAGCAGTTCTTC.

This clonotype was seen more than once but under ten times. At one end, the junction sequence differs from germline, possibly due to a read error. This chain uses TRBV7-9 with TRBJ2-5; 8 bases align to TRBD2. Per the germline V gene, CDR1 is SEHNR and CDR2 is FQNEAQ (reference sequence). CDR3 length equals 16 residues. The DNA for the CDR3 is TGTGCCGGCAGTCCAACTAGCGGAGTCTCATATGAGACCCAGTACTTC. Translated: CAGSPTSGVSYETQYF.

This clonotype has at least ten counts. This sequence joins TRBV29-1 and TRBJ2-7, with D possibly matching TRBD1 (6 bases). Germline CDR1 is SQVTM and CDR2 is ANQGSEA. This CDR3 is built from 12 residues. The germline V and J ends were trimmed by 4 bases and 6 bases, with 13 bases remaining between them. The CDR3 DNA follows: TGCAGCGTTGCATCGGGCAGGGGCGAGCAGTACTTC. Translation gives CSVASGRGEQYF.

Of note for this clonotype: No conserved phenylalanine or tryptophan ends this CDR3, so it is likely a read error. The V gene is TRBV5-1, the J gene TRBJ1-3; D is ambiguous. CDR1 and CDR2 from the germline V gene are SGHRS and YFSETQ. Trimming stripped 0 bases from V and 5 bases from J, with 6 bases between. The CDR3 has 13 amino acids. CDR3 in amino acids: CASSLDFRNTIYS. In DNA, the CDR3 is TGCGCCAGCAGCTTGGATTTTAGAAACACCATATATTCT.

As for this clonotype: A much larger clone lies a single base off, so this may be a read error. J is TRBJ2-2 and V is TRBV12-3 or TRBV12-4; D remains unclear. CDR3 size: 11 residues. Trimming left V 7 bases short and J 5 bases short, with 5 bases between. CDR3: CASTVTGELFF. The CDR3 DNA follows: TGTGCCAGCACCGTTACCGGGGAGCTGTTTTTT.

The sample holds one count of this clonotype. The junction shows a germline mismatch at one end, possibly a read error. The V gene is TRBV12-3 or TRBV12-4, the J gene TRBJ2-7, with a weak D call TRBD1 (6 bases). The CDR3 totals 14 residues. As DNA, the CDR3 is TGTGCCAGCAGTTCCGGGACACACTCCTACGATCAGTACTTC. It yields the protein CASSSGTHSYDQYF.

Remarks on this clonotype: A read error is likely, as this CDR3 ends without the conserved phenylalanine or tryptophan. The V gene is TRBV11-3, the J gene TRBJ1-1; D remains unclear. There are 15 residues in the CDR3. The germline V gene has CDR1 SGHNT and CDR2 YENEEA. Here the CDR3 reads CTSSLTATMNTEAFS. DNA for the CDR3: TGTACCAGCAGCTTAACAGCGACTATGAACACTGAAGCTTTCTCT.

This clonotype was recorded many times. This chain links TRBV11-3 with TRBJ2-6, with TRBD2 matching 8 bases. The CDR3 spans 15 residues. The V segment lost 3 bases and the J segment 4 bases; nucleotides outside the gene matches: 2. Germline CDR1 SGHNT, CDR2 YENEEA. CDR3 residues: CASSFGLAGANVLTF. The CDR3 nucleotides are TGTGCCAGCAGCTTCGGACTAGCCGGGGCCAACGTCCTGACTTTC.

This chain joins TRBV4-3 and TRBJ1-2, with TRBD1 as a possible D gene (5 bases). Germline loops: CDR1 LGHNA, CDR2 YSLEER. The CDR3 sequence is 12 residues long. Trimming stripped 4 bases from V and 10 bases from J, with 13 bases between. For the CDR3, the DNA is TGCGCCAGCAGCCCGGGGCAGGGAGACTACACCTTC. It codes for CASSPGQGDYTF.

This clonotype appeared once. At one end the junction does not follow the germline gene, possibly because of a read error. V gene TRBV6-1 combines with J gene TRBJ2-3; 9 nucleotides agree with TRBD1. CDR1 MNHNS and CDR2 SASEGT come from the germline V gene. The CDR3 extends over 15 amino acids. CDR3 in amino acids: CASSEHRGRTDRQYF. CDR3 nucleotides: TGTGCCAGCAGTGAACACAGGGGGCGGACAGATAGGCAGTATTTT.

Remarks on this clonotype: Given a much more abundant clone one base away, this may be a read error. This chain uses TRBV6-1 with TRBJ2-5; possible D gene TRBD1, 6 bases. Germline V gives CDR1 MNHNS, CDR2 SASEGT. CDR3 length equals 14 residues. For the CDR3, the DNA is TGTGCCAGCATTAAACGGGTTGGGGGCGAGATCCAGTACTTC. Its translation is CASIKRVGGEIQYF.

About this clonotype: The junction shows a germline mismatch at one end, possibly a read error. The chain employs TRBV11-2 and TRBJ1-1; possibly TRBD1 for D (5 bases). The CDR3 is 16 amino acids. Germline CDR1 reads SGHAT; CDR2 reads FQNNGV. CDR3 DNA sequence: TGTGCCAGTAGCTTAAATCGGGGCGCAGGAAGGGATGAAGCTTTCTTT. This sequence encodes CASSLNRGAGRDEAFF.

The chain recombines TRBV5-5 with TRBJ2-1; 9 bases are a match to TRBD1. CDR1 and CDR2 (germline): SGHKS, YYEKEE (reference sequence). The CDR3 covers 15 residues. The V gene end was trimmed by 4 bases and the J gene end by 5 bases; junction bases not matched to a gene: 7. The CDR3 nucleotides are TGTGCCAGCAGCCTACAGGGGGCTAAAGACAATGAGCAGTTCTTC. Translating it yields CASSLQGAKDNEQFF.

This clonotype appeared once. One base away lies a much larger clone, so this may be a sequencing read error. Without the conserved terminal phenylalanine or tryptophan, this CDR3 likely stems from a read error. The chain employs TRBV29-1 and TRBJ1-1; D remains ambiguous. The CDR3 loop spans 13 amino acids. V shed 6 bases and J shed 3 bases, with 14 bases lying between them. Germline V CDR1 and CDR2: SQVTM, ANQGSEA. The CDR3 loop is CSVARPGDTEAFL. In DNA, the CDR3 is TGCAGCGTCGCTCGGCCGGGAGACACTGAAGCTTTCCTT.